The 6 T cell receptor beta chains listed next were all sequenced from one sample in a study of blood T cell repertoires in COVID-19. Measured with immunoSEQ multiplex PCR; TCRdb has only the in-frame clones, and not every one. Among just over 650,000 clones listed, 85% to 90% were seen once. The sample was peripheral blood. These receptor sequences come from a young woman with acute or convalescent COVID-19.

The V gene is TRBV19, the J gene TRBJ2-3, with a weak D call TRBD1 (6 bases). The V gene lost 1 base and the J gene lost 9 bases, with 8 bases spanning the gap. Per the germline V gene, CDR1 is LNHDA and CDR2 is SQIVND (reference sequence). The CDR3 is 12 residues long. The CDR3 nucleotides read TGTGCCAGTAGTATAGCAGGGGCAACGCAGTATTTT. It yields the protein CASSIAGATQYF.

V is TRBV6-5 and J is TRBJ1-5, with 10 bases that match TRBD1. The CDR3 has 16 amino acids. The V and J ends lost 4 bases and 5 bases, in that order; junction bases with no gene match: 8. The V gene's germline CDR1 is MNHEY and CDR2 SVGAGI. For the CDR3, the DNA is TGTGCCAGCAGTTCCAAGAGACAGGGGGCTCATCAGCCCCAGCATTTT. The encoded protein is CASSSKRQGAHQPQHF.

This clone was seen just once. This chain connects TRBV5-4 to TRBJ2-6, with a possible D match to TRBD1 (7 bases). Germline lookup yields CDR1 SGHNT and CDR2 YYREEE (reference sequence). Trimming pared 4 bases from V and 9 bases from J, leaving 20 bases between. This CDR3 has 16 amino acids. Here the CDR3 DNA reads TGTGCCAGCAGCCCGGAGGGGGCACCTGGGCACAACGTCCTGACTTTC. This gives the protein CASSPEGAPGHNVLTF.

The V gene is TRBV14, the J gene TRBJ1-3; weak D call: TRBD1 (6 bases). Trimming took off 8 bases at V and 6 bases at J, with 17 bases between the two ends. Germline values: CDR1 SGHDN, CDR2 FVKESK. This CDR3 region has 14 residues. The CDR3 sequence is CASFLSGVVNTIYF. The CDR3 region has the DNA TGTGCCAGCTTTCTGTCAGGGGTTGTAAACACCATATATTTT.

The gene calls are TRBV10-3 and TRBJ2-2; the match to TRBD1 covers 9 bases. The germline gives CDR1 ENHRY, CDR2 SYGVKD. The V segment lost 2 bases and the J segment 0 bases; nucleotides outside the gene matches: 10. CDR3 length equals 19 residues. CDR3 sequence (DNA): TGTGCCATCAGTGAGCCACCCGGGACAGGGACGTCGAACACCGGGGAGCTGTTTTTT. Translated, it gives CAISEPPGTGTSNTGELFF.

The V gene is TRBV5-1, the J gene TRBJ2-3; 10 nucleotides agree with TRBD1. Germline CDR1 reads SGHRS; CDR2 reads YFSETQ. The CDR3 sequence is 18 residues long. The J segment lost 0 bases and the V segment lost 0 bases, leaving 7 bases of the junction unmatched. The CDR3 coding sequence is TGCGCCAGCAGCTTGGAAGTGGGACAGGGGACTAGCACAGATACGCAGTATTTT. It translates to CASSLEVGQGTSTDTQYF.